The next 2 T cell receptor beta chains were all read from a single sample in a study of patients and donors after allogeneic stem cell transplantation. A single record per CDR3 protein comes from TCRdb applying MiXCR to the RT-PCR reads. Among about a million distinct CDR3 sequences listed, around 17% were seen once. Sequenced: blood, either unsorted or a sorted T cell fraction (not recorded which). The receptors come from a human donor who was either an allogeneic HSCT recipient or a stem cell or donor lymphocyte infusion donor (not recorded which). It is not recorded whose cells these are; they may come from a transplant donor.

The V call is TRBV6-2 or TRBV6-3, the J call TRBJ2-7; no reliable D call. V was shortened by 6 bases and J by 0 bases, with 21 bases between the two germline ends. The CDR3 consists of 17 residues. CDR1 is MNHEY, CDR2 SVGEGT, per germline. The CDR3 DNA is TGTGCCAGCAGCTTTCCTAGACAAATATCGAGCTCCTACGAGCAGTACTTC. Translation gives CASSFPRQISSSYEQYF.

This clonotype was seen only a few times. The chain is built from TRBV9 and TRBJ1-4, with a weak D call TRBD1 (5 bases). V lost 4 bases and J 7 bases, leaving 14 bases between the germline ends. This CDR3 comprises 14 residues. The germline V gene encodes CDR1 SGDLS and CDR2 YYNGEE. Here the CDR3 reads CASSLGGGGEKLFF. In nucleotides, the CDR3 is TGTGCCAGCAGCCTGGGTGGGGGGGGTGAAAAACTGTTTTTT.